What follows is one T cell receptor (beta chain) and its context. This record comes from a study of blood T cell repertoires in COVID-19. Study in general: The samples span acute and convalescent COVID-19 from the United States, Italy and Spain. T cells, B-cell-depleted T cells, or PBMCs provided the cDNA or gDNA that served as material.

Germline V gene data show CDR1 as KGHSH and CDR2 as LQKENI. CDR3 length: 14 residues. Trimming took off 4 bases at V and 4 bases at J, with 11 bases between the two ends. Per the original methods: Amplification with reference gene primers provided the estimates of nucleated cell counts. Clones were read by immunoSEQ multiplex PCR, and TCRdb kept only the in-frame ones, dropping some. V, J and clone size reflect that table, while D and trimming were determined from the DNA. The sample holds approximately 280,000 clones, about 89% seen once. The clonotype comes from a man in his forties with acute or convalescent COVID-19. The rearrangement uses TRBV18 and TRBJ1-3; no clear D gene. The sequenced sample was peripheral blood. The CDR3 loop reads CASSLEGTGNTIYF. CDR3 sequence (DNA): TGTGCCAGCTCACTAGAGGGAACAGGAAACACCATATATTTT.